The 17 T cell receptor beta chains below all came from one sample that was sequenced in a study of early T cells in non-severe SARS-CoV-2 infection (dated by TCRdb to the early 2020s). Library preparation used 5' RACE. The data were produced on a NextSeq 500. TCRdb reran the public reads through fastp at Q25 and MiXCR, keeping productive beta chains. Merged by CDR3 protein, the rows form single entries marked with the most common genes and DNA. The sample table lists around 84,000 distinct CDR3 sequences, around 14% of them with a count of one. The ten biggest clones cover 6.5% to 9% of the sample. Sequences were obtained from whole blood. The source is an adult who was a healthcare worker with PCR-confirmed SARS-CoV-2 infection or an uninfected control (not recorded which).

This chain joins TRBV5-1 and TRBJ2-2; 11 bases match TRBD2. This CDR3 region has 17 residues. V gave up 4 bases and J gave up 3 bases; unmatched junction bases: 8. The germline V gene encodes CDR1 SGHRS and CDR2 YFSETQ. CDR3 DNA: TGCGCCAGCAGCCTCAGGCTAGCGGGAGGCGACACCGGGGAGCTGTTTTTT. Translating gives CASSLRLAGGDTGELFF.

V and J are TRBV12-3 or TRBV12-4 and TRBJ2-2; TRBD2 is a possible D gene (5 bases). V lost 7 bases and J lost 5, with 17 bases in between. There are 15 residues in the CDR3. CDR3 sequence (DNA): TGTGCCAGCACCTTATCTAGCCTCTATACCGGGGAGCTGTTTTTT. Translating gives CASTLSSLYTGELFF.

The chain joins TRBV7-6 to TRBJ2-5, with D possibly matching TRBD2 (5 bases). The CDR3 covers 15 residues. V was shortened by 2 bases and J by 7 bases, with 17 bases between the two germline ends. Germline V gene lookup returns CDR1 SGHVS and CDR2 FNYEAQ. In DNA form, the CDR3 reads TGTGCCAGCAGCTTAATGAGCGTCAGCCGGGGGACCCAGTACTTC. It encodes CASSLMSVSRGTQYF.

This clonotype came up a few times. This sequence joins TRBV5-5 and TRBJ1-1; no firm D call. Germline V gene data show CDR1 as SGHKS and CDR2 as YYEKEE (reference sequence). The CDR3 has 14 residues. V lost 4 bases and J 1 base, leaving 11 bases between the germline ends. The CDR3 DNA follows: TGTGCCAGCAGCCTATACCAAGGGAACACTGAAGCTTTCTTT. It specifies CASSLYQGNTEAFF. Full variable domain (outside the CDR3, taken from reference TRBV5-5 and TRBJ1-1): DAGVTQSPTHLIKTRGQQVTLRCSPISGHKSVSWYQQVLGQGPQFIFQYYEKEERGRGNFPDRFSARQFPNYSSELNVNALLLGDSALYLCASSLYQGNTEAFFGQGTRLTVV.

There are many counts of this clonotype. The V and J genes are TRBV5-1 and TRBJ2-7; tentative D call: TRBD2 (8 bases). CDR3 length equals 15 residues. V shed 3 bases and J shed 0 bases, with 13 bases lying between them. The germline V gene encodes CDR1 SGHRS and CDR2 YFSETQ. CDR3 in amino acids: CASSWDSGSSYEQYF. The CDR3 DNA sequence: TGCGCCAGCAGCTGGGACAGCGGGAGCTCCTACGAGCAGTACTTC.

The chain is built from TRBV7-9 and TRBJ2-7; maybe TRBD1 (6 bases). The germline gives CDR1 SEHNR, CDR2 FQNEAQ (reference sequence). This CDR3 contains 14 residues. The V end lost 10 bases, the J end lost 2 bases, and 18 bases lay between the germline ends. The CDR3 loop reads CATDGYGTPYEQYF. The CDR3 region has the DNA TGTGCCACCGACGGGTATGGGACACCCTACGAGCAGTACTTC.

This clonotype was detected a few times. The chain is built from TRBV10-2 and TRBJ1-2; D not certain. The length of the CDR3 is 13 residues. The germline V and J ends were trimmed by 5 bases and 7 bases, with 14 bases remaining between them. Germline CDR1 and CDR2: WSHSY and SAAADI. In DNA form, the CDR3 reads TGCGCCAGCAGTTGGCAGGATCTACCTGGCTACACCTTC. Encoded protein: CASSWQDLPGYTF.

This clonotype was counted between two and nine times. The chain recombines TRBV5-4 with TRBJ2-1; 7 nucleotides align to TRBD2. This CDR3 is built from 15 residues. After removal of 1 base from V and 2 bases from J, the junction contained 3 bases not matched to a gene. Germline V gene lookup returns CDR1 SGHNT and CDR2 YYREEE (reference sequence). The DNA for the CDR3 is TGTGCCAGCAGCTTGTCCAGCGGGGCCTACAATGAGCAGTTCTTC. This encodes CASSLSSGAYNEQFF.

This rearrangement joins TRBV7-6 to TRBJ2-3; D is possibly TRBD2 (6 bases). The CDR3 extends over 17 amino acids. Germline V CDR1 and CDR2: SGHVS, FNYEAQ. Trimming removed 1 base at V and 9 bases at J, with 23 bases between. CDR3 sequence: CASSLVPGGGKEGTQYF. In DNA form, the CDR3 reads TGTGCCAGCAGCTTAGTACCTGGTGGCGGGAAGGAAGGAACGCAGTATTTT. The whole variable domain, filled in from reference TRBV7-6 and TRBJ2-3, reads GAGVSQSPRYKVTKRGQDVALRCDPISGHVSLYWYRQALGQGPEFLTYFNYEAQQDKSGLPNDRFSAERPEGSISTLTIQRTEQRDSAMYRCASSLVPGGGKEGTQYFGPGTRLTVL.

V is TRBV18 and J is TRBJ2-7; TRBD1 might be the D (5 bases). Germline-derived CDR1 and CDR2 are KGHSH and LQKENI. The CDR3 totals 18 residues. The V and J ends lost 0 bases and 7 bases respectively, with 25 bases between them. The CDR3 DNA reads as TGTGCCAGCTCACCACCACGAACCCGGCACAGGAACCTACAGGAGCAGTACTTC. It codes for CASSPPRTRHRNLQEQYF.

This rearrangement joins TRBV6-2 or TRBV6-3 to TRBJ2-7; 13 bases align to TRBD2. Germline loops: CDR1 MNHEY, CDR2 SVGEGT. There are 16 residues in the CDR3. The V gene end was trimmed by 0 bases and the J gene end by 5 bases; junction bases not matched to a gene: 4. This chain's CDR3 is CASSYSGLAGAHEQYF. CDR3 nucleotide sequence: TGTGCCAGCAGTTACTCCGGACTAGCGGGAGCCCACGAGCAGTACTTC.

This clonotype was seen ten or more times. J is TRBJ1-5 and V is TRBV6-1; 8 bases line up with TRBD1. This CDR3 is 16 amino acids long. The ends lost 4 bases at V and 4 bases at J; junction bases unmatched: 9. CDR1 MNHNS and CDR2 SASEGT come from the germline V gene. Here the CDR3 DNA reads TGTGCCAGCAGTGTTGCGACAGGGGCCCAAAATCAGCCCCAGCATTTT. Its translation is CASSVATGAQNQPQHF.

This clonotype was seen repeatedly, ten times or more. The chain combines TRBV20-1 with TRBJ2-5, with 9 bases lining up with TRBD2. J was trimmed by 2 bases and V by 6 bases; bases with no gene match: 10. This CDR3 spans 15 amino acids. Germline CDR1 reads DFQATT; CDR2 reads SNEGSKA (reference sequence). CDR3 sequence (DNA): TGCAGTGCAGCCCCCCCTACTAGCGGGCAAGAGACCCAGTACTTC. Amino acids: CSAAPPTSGQETQYF.

This clonotype was found a few times. The gene calls are TRBV28 and TRBJ1-5; D uncertain. V lost 5 bases to trimming and J lost 7 bases, with 6 bases between them. Germline assignment: CDR1 MDHEN and CDR2 SYDVKM. This CDR3 has 11 amino acids. The CDR3 DNA reads as TGTGCCAGCAGTAGGGAGCAGCCCCAGCATTTT. This gives the protein CASSREQPQHF.

This chain links TRBV7-2 with TRBJ2-2; the D is unclear. Germline V CDR1 and CDR2: SGHTA, FQGNSA. This CDR3 has 12 amino acids. The V end lost 4 bases, the J end lost 10 bases, and 10 bases lay between the germline ends. For the CDR3, the DNA is TGTGCCAGCAGCTGGCTCGAATCGGAGCTGTTTTTT. Its translation is CASSWLESELFF.

This clonotype was found many times. The V and J genes are TRBV3-1 and TRBJ2-7, with D possibly TRBD2 on 6 matching bases. V lost 2 bases, J lost 3 bases, and 14 bases lay in between. The germline CDR1 and CDR2 sequences are LGHDT and YNNKEL (reference sequence). The CDR3 length is 15 residues. The CDR3, as DNA: TGTGCCAGCAGCCAACCCCGGGACTTAGGCTACGAGCAGTACTTC. As protein: CASSQPRDLGYEQYF.

Ten or more counts support this clonotype. The genes are TRBV10-2 and TRBJ1-3; a weak D match, TRBD1 (5 bases). The germline gives CDR1 WSHSY, CDR2 SAAADI. V was cut by 3 bases and J by 0 bases, with 12 bases left in between. The CDR3 runs 16 residues. The CDR3 DNA reads TGCGCCAGCAGTGACCCGGGCCAGGGCTCTGGAAACACCATATATTTT. Residues: CASSDPGQGSGNTIYF.